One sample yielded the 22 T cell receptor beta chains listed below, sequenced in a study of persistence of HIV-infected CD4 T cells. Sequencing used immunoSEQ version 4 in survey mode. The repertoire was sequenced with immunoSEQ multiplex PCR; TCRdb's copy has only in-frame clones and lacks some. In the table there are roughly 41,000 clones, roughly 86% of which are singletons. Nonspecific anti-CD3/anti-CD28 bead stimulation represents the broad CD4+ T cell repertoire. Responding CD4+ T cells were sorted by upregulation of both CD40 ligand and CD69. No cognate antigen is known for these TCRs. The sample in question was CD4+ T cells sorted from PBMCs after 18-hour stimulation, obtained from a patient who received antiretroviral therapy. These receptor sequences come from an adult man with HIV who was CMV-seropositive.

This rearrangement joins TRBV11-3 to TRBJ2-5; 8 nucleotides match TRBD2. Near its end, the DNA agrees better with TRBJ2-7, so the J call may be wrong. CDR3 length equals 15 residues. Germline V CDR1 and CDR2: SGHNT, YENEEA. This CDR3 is CASSSPLLAAYEQYF. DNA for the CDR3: TGTGCCAGCAGCTCACCCCTACTAGCGGCCTACGAGCAGTACTTC.

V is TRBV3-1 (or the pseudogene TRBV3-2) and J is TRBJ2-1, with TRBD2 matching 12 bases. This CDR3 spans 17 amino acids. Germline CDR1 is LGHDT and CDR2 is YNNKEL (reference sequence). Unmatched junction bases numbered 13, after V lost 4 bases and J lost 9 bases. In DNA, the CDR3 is TGTGCCAGCAGCCCGAGGACTAGCGGGGCCCTACAAGGTGAGCAGTTCTTC. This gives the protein CASSPRTSGALQGEQFF.

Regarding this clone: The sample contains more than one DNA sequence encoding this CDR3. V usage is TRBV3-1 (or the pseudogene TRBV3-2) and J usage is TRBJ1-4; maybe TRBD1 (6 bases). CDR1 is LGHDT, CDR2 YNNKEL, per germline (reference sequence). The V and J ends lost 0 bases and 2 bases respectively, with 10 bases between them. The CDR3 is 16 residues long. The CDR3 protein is CASSQDRGGTNEKLFF. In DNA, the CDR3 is TGTGCCAGCAGCCAAGATAGAGGGGGGACTAATGAAAAACTGTTTTTT.

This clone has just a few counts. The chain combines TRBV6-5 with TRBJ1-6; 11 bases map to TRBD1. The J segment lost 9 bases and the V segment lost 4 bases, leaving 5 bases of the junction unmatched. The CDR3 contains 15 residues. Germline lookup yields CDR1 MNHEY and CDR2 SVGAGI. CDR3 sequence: CASSFGQGAGSPLHF. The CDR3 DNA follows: TGTGCCAGCAGTTTCGGACAGGGGGCTGGTTCACCCCTCCACTTT.

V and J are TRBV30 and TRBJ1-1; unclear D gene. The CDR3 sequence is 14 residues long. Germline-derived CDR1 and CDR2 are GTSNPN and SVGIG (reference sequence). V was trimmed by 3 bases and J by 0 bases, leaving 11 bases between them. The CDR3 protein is CAWRRLALNTEAFF. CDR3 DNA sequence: TGTGCCTGGAGACGATTGGCACTGAACACTGAAGCTTTCTTT.

The CDR3 DNA reads as TGTGCCAGCACCTCAGGGGGCTGGAGCTATGGCTACACCTTC. This translates into CASTSGGWSYGYTF. The chain uses TRBV6-5 and TRBJ1-2; 8 positions match TRBD1. V lost 7 bases and J lost 4; bases outside the gene matches: 8. Germline CDR1 MNHEY, CDR2 SVGAGI. The CDR3 spans 14 residues.

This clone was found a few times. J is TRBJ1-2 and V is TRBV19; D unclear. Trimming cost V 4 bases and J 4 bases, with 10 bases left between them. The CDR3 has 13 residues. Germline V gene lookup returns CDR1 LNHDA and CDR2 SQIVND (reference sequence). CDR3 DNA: TGTGCCAGTAGTAACGGCGGTATCTATGGCTACACCTTC. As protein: CASSNGGIYGYTF.

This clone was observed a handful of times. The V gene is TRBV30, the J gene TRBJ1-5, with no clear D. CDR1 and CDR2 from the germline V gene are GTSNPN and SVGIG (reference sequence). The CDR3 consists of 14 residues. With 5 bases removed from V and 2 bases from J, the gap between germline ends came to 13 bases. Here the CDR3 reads CAWAPQVGNQPQHF. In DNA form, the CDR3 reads TGTGCCTGGGCACCTCAGGTAGGCAATCAGCCCCAGCATTTT. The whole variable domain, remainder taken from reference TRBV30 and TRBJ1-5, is SQTIHQWPATLVQPVGSPLSLECTVEGTSNPNLYWYRQAAGRGLQLLFYSVGIGQISSEVPQNLSASRPQDRQFILSSKKLLLSDSGFYLCAWAPQVGNQPQHFGDGTRLSIL.

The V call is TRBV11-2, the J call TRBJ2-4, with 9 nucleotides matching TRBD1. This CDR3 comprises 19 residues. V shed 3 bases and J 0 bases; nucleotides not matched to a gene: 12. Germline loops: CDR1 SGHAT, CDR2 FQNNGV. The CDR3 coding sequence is TGTGCCAGCAGCTTCCCCACAGGGGGCGAGTTTATAGCCAAAAACATTCAGTACTTC. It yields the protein CASSFPTGGEFIAKNIQYF.

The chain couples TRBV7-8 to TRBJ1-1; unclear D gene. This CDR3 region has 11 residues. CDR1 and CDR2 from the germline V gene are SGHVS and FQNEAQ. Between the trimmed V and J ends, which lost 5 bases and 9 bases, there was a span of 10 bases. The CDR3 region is CASSPTLQAFF. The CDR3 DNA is TGTGCCAGCAGCCCTACACTGCAAGCTTTCTTT.

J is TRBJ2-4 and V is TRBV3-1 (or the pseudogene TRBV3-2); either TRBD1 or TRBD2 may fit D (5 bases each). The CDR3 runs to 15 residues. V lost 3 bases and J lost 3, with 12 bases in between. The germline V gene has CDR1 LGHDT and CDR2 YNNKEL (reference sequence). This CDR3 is CASSQRGDGKNIQYF. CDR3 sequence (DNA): TGTGCCAGCAGCCAGAGGGGCGACGGCAAAAACATTCAGTACTTC.

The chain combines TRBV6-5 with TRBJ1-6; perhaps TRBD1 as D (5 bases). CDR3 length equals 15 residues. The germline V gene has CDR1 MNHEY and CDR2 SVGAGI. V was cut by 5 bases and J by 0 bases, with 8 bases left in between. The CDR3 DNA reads TGTGCCAGCAGTCGCGACAGCTCCTATAATTCACCCCTCCACTTT. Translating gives CASSRDSSYNSPLHF.

CDR3 nucleotide sequence: TGCAGCGTTGACGGGCAGAGAGAGACCCAGTACTTC. Its protein product is CSVDGQRETQYF. The chain joins TRBV29-1 to TRBJ2-5; D is undetermined. The CDR3 runs 12 residues. The V gene's germline CDR1 is SQVTM and CDR2 ANQGSEA. Trimming stripped 3 bases from V and 4 bases from J, with 9 bases between.

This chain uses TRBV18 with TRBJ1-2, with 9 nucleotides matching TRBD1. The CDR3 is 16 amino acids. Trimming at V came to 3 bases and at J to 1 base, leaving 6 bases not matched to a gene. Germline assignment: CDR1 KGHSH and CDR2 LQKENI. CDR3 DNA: TGTGCCAGCTCACCCCGGGACAGGGCGGATAACTATGGCTACACCTTC. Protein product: CASSPRDRADNYGYTF.

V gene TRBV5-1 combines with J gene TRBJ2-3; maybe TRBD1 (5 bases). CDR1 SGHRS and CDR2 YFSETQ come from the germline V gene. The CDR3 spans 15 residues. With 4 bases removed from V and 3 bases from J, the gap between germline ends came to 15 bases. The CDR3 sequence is CASSPRPDRTDTQYF. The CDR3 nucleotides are TGCGCCAGCAGCCCCCGGCCCGACAGAACAGATACGCAGTATTTT.

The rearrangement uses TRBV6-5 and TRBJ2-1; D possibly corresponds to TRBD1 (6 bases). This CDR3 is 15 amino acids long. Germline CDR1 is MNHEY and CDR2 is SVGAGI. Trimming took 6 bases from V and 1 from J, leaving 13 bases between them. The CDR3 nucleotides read TGTGCCAGCAGGAGGGGGACGACTTCCTACAATGAGCAGTTCTTC. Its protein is CASRRGTTSYNEQFF.

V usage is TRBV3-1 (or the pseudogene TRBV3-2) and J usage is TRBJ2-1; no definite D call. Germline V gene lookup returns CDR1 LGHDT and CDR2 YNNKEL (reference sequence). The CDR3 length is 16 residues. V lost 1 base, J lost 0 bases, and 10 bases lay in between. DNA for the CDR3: TGTGCCAGCAGCCAAGGATTCTCGAGCTCCTACAATGAGCAGTTCTTC. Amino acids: CASSQGFSSSYNEQFF.

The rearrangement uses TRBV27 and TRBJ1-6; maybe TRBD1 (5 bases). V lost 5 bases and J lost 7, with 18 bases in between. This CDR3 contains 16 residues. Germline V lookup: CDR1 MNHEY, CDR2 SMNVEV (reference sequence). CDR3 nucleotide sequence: TGTGCCAGCAGTCCTTATATAACAGGACCGAATTCACCCCTCCACTTT. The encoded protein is CASSPYITGPNSPLHF.

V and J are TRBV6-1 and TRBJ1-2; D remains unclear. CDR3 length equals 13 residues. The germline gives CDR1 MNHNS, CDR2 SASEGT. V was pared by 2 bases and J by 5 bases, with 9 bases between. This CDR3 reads CASSERNGYGYTF. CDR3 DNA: TGTGCCAGCAGTGAAAGGAATGGGTATGGCTACACCTTC.

The CDR3: CASKVRASDTQYF. The CDR3 DNA is TGTGCCAGCAAAGTGAGGGCGTCAGATACGCAGTATTTT. V usage is TRBV2 and J usage is TRBJ2-3, with D possibly being TRBD2 (5 bases). Trimming took off 7 bases at V and 4 bases at J, with 12 bases between the two ends. CDR3 length: 13 residues. Germline loops: CDR1 SNHLY, CDR2 FYNNEI.

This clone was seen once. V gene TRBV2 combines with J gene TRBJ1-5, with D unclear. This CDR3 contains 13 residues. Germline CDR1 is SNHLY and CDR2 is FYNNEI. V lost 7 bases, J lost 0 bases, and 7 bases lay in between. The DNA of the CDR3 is TGTGCCAGCAAACAGTATAGCAATCAGCCCCAGCATTTT. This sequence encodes CASKQYSNQPQHF.

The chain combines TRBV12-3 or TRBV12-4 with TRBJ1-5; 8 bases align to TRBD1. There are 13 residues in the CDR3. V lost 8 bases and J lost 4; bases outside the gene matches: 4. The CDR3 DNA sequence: TGTGCCAGCTCGCGGGACAGGAATCAGCCCCAGCATTTT. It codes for CASSRDRNQPQHF.